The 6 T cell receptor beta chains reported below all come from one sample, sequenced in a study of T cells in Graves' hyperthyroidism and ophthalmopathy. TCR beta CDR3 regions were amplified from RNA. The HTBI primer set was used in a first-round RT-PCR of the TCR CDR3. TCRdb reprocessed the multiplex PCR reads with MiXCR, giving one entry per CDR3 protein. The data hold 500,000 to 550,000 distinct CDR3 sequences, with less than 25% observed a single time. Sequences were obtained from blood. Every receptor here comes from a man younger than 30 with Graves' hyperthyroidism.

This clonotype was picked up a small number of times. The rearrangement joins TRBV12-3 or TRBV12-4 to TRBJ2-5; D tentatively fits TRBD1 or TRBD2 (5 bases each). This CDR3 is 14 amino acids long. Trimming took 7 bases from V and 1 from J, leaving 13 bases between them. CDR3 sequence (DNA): TGTGCCAGCACTAGTACGAGGGGCCAAGAGACCCAGTACTTC. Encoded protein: CASTSTRGQETQYF.

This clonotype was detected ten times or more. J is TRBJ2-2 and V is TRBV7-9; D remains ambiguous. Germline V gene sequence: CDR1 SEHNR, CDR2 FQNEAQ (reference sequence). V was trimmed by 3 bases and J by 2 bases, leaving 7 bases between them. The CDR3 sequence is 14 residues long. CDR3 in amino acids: CASSLPTNTGELFF. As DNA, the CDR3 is TGTGCCAGCAGCTTGCCCACTAACACCGGGGAGCTGTTTTTT.

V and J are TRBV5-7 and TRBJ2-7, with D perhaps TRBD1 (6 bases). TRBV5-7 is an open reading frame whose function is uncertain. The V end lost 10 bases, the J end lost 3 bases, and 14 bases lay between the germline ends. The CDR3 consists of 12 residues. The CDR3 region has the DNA TGTGCCCCCGGAAGAGGGGGCTACGAGCAGTACTTC. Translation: CAPGRGGYEQYF.

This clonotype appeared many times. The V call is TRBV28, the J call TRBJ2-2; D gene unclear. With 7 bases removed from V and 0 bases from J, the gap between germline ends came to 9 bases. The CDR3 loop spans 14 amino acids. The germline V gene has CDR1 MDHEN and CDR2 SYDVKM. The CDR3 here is CASKRSTNTGELFF. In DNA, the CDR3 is TGTGCCAGCAAAAGATCAACGAACACCGGGGAGCTGTTTTTT.

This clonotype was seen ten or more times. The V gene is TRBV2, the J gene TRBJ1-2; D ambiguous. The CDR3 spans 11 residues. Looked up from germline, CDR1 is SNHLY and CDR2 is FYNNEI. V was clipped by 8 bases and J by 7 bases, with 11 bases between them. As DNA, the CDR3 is TGTGCCAGCTCTCGGGTCTCTGGCTACACCTTC. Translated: CASSRVSGYTF.

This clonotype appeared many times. The CDR3 DNA follows: TGCAGCGTTGAAGATCCAGAAGCCGCCCAGTACTTC. Translating gives CSVEDPEAAQYF. The J gene is TRBJ2-5, the V gene TRBV29-1, with unresolved D. Per the germline V gene, CDR1 is SQVTM and CDR2 is ANQGSEA. The CDR3 totals 12 residues. The ends were cut back, 0 bases at V and 9 bases at J, with 11 bases in the middle. The full variable domain, completed using reference TRBV29-1 and TRBJ2-5, is SAVISQKPSRDICQRGTSLTIQCQVDSQVTMMFWYRQQPGQSLTLIATANQGSEATYESGFVIDKFPISRPNLTFSTLTVSNMSPEDSSIYLCSVEDPEAAQYFGPGTRLLVL.